This T cell receptor (beta chain) is drawn from a study of blood T cell repertoires in COVID-19. Study background: Material from acute and convalescent COVID-19 was sourced from the United States, Italy and Spain. PBMCs, B-cell-depleted T cells, or T cells were the source of the cDNA or gDNA that made up the material.

Authors' analysis steps: Amplification from reference gene primers served as the basis for estimated nucleated cell counts. Libraries were prepared by immunoSEQ multiplex PCR; TCRdb keeps only in-frame clonotypes and omits some of them. From that table come the V and J calls and clone size; the DNA was used to work out D and trimming. The sample shows some 140,000 clones, about four fifths of them seen only once. The CDR3 runs 16 residues. Germline lookup yields CDR1 KGHSH and CDR2 LQKENI. Trimming cost V 4 bases and J 8 bases, with 20 bases left between them. This TCR came from a human donor in a cohort sampled during active COVID-19. The sample comprised peripheral blood. The chain carries TRBV18 and TRBJ1-4; tentatively, D is TRBD1 (6 bases). The CDR3 spells CASSRTAGFSDEKLFF. The CDR3 DNA sequence: TGTGCCAGCTCACGGACAGCAGGGTTCTCTGACGAAAAACTGTTTTTT.